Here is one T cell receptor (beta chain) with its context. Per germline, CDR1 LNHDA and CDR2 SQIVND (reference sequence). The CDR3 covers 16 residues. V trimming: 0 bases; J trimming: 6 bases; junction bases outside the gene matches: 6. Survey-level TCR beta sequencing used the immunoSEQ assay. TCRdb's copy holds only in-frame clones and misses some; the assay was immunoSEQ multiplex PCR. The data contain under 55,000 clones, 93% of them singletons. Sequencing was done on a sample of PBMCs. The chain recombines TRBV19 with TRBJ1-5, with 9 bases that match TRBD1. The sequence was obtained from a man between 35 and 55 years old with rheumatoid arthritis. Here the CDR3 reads CASSIDKGDRVQPQHF. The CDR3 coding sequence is TGTGCCAGTAGTATAGATAAAGGGGACAGGGTTCAGCCCCAGCATTTT. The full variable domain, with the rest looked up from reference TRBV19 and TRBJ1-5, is DGGITQSPKYLFRKEGQNVTLSCEQNLNHDAMYWYRQDPGQGLRLIYYSQIVNDFQKGDIAEGYSVSREKKESFPLTVTSAQKNPTAFYLCASSIDKGDRVQPQHFGDGTRLSIL.